This T cell receptor beta chain was recovered during a study of human T cells and chemical hapten exposure. As to time point: pre-sensitization, week 0. Noted treatment: therapeutic diphenylcyclopropenone sensitization with weekly scalp DPC. Each CDR3 protein is one row after TCRdb ran MiXCR on the RACE reads. The sample yields some 51,000 distinct CDR3 sequences, roughly a tenth seen once. CDR3 size: 12 residues. The V gene's germline CDR1 is ENHRY and CDR2 SYGVKD. Trimming cost V 6 bases and J 0 bases, with 5 bases left between them. The genes are TRBV10-3 and TRBJ1-1; D is unclear. The sequenced sample was whole blood, obtained in connection with sensitization to the hapten diphenylcyclopropenone (DPC). The origin of this receptor is a woman aged 35 to 49 with alopecia areata. Some clones in this sample may be carry-over from other donors' samples. CDR3 in DNA: TGTGCCATCAGCACATTGAACACTGAAGCTTTCTTT. Protein: CAISTLNTEAFF.